This is a list of T cell receptor beta chains from one sample in a study of T cell responses to AZD1222 COVID-19 vaccine. This table comes from immunoSEQ multiplex PCR, and its TCRdb copy is limited to in-frame clones, with some not included. The sample lists around 110,000 clones, about 90% seen once, with around 8.7% in the top ten. The sample in question was peripheral blood, obtained on day 0 of AZD1222 vaccination. The receptor set was obtained from an adult in good health. Both conserved end residues are part of each CDR3. D genes are given only for firm matches. A clone size is listed for some rows: how often the clone was seen (once, few, many), or a class if it is expanded.

TRBJ2-7 TRBV7-2 - - TGTGCCAGCAGCTTAGGGCGCCACTACGAGCAGTACTTC CASSLGRHYEQYF
TRBJ2-7 TRBV19 TRBD1 - TGTGCCAGTAGTCCGGGGGACAGGTTCGGCGAGCAGTACTTC CASSPGDRFGEQYF
TRBJ1-2 TRBV6-5 - - TGTGCCAGCAGGCGATCAGGGGAGGGTGGCTACACCTTC CASRRSGEGGYTF
TRBJ2-1 TRBV10-1 - - TGCGCCAGCAGTGAAAGGGGCTCAGGGAATGAGCAGTTCTTC CASSERGSGNEQFF
TRBJ1-5 TRBV7-2 TRBD1 - TGTGCCAGCAGCCCGGGGACAGGAAGTCAACACAATCAGCCCCAGCATTTT CASSPGTGSQHNQPQHF
TRBJ1-2 TRBV18 - - TGTGCCAGCTCACCTGCTAGGGATAACTATGGCTACACCTTC CASSPARDNYGYTF
TRBJ1-5 TRBV28 TRBD1 - TGTGCCAGCAGTCTTGGGACAGGGTTTCGTCAGCCCCAGCATTTT CASSLGTGFRQPQHF
TRBJ2-4 TRBV5-6 - - TGTGCCAGCAGCCAGGATCTTGGACAGATCGCCAAAAACATTCAGTACTTC CASSQDLGQIAKNIQYF
TRBJ2-3 TRBV6-6 TRBD2 - TGTGCCAGCAGCCGGACTAGCGGGAGGGTCACAGATACGCAGTATTTT CASSRTSGRVTDTQYF
TRBJ2-3 TRBV7-2 - - TGTGCCAGCAGCTTAATAGGGGGTGGGAGAGATACGCAGTATTTT CASSLIGGGRDTQYF
TRBJ2-7 TRBV12-3/TRBV12-4 - - TGTGCCACCAAACTCATGGGAGATCTCGAGCAGTACTTC CATKLMGDLEQYF
TRBJ2-1 TRBV13 TRBD2 - TGTGCCAGCAGCCAAGCGGGAGCCTACAATGAGCAGTTCTTC CASSQAGAYNEQFF
TRBJ1-4 TRBV4-2 TRBD1 - TGTGCCAGCAGCCAAGATACGGGGGCAGGGGGTGAAAAACTGTTTTTT CASSQDTGAGGEKLFF
TRBJ2-7 TRBV4-2 - once TGTGCCAGCAGCCGAGAACAGGGCTACGAGCAGTACTTC CASSREQGYEQYF
TRBJ2-7 TRBV6-2/TRBV6-3 - few TGTGCCAGCAGTTACTCCTGGGGCCGATCCGAGCAGTACTTC CASSYSWGRSEQYF
TRBJ1-2 TRBV4-2 TRBD1 few TGTGCCAGCAGCCAGGGTGCCGGGACAGGGAACTATGGCTACACCTTC CASSQGAGTGNYGYTF
TRBJ2-7 TRBV18 - - TGTGCCAGCTCCTCCGGGCCCTCCTACGAGCAGTACTTC CASSSGPSYEQYF
TRBJ2-7 TRBV3-1/TRBV3-2 - - TGTGCCAGCAGCCAAGAATGGGTTAGGACAAGCACCTCCTACGAGCAGTACTTC CASSQEWVRTSTSYEQYF
TRBJ2-1 TRBV7-9 - few TGTGCCAGCGGGGGGAGAGTCTTAGGAGGCAATGAGCAGTTCTTC CASGGRVLGGNEQFF
TRBJ1-2 TRBV10-3 - - TGTGCCATCAGTGAGTCGAGCCTGGAGGGGGGGTATGGCTACACCTTC CAISESSLEGGYGYTF
TRBJ2-7 TRBV7-9 TRBD2 - TGTGCCAGCAGCTTAAATCGGCTAGCGGGGGCCTACGAGCAGTACTTC CASSLNRLAGAYEQYF
TRBJ2-7 TRBV5-6 - - TGTGCCAGCAGCGGGGACACCGAACCCTACGAGCAGTACTTC CASSGDTEPYEQYF
TRBJ1-5 TRBV29-1 - once TGCAGCGTTGGGGGGTCAGGTCTCGGAGGGGATCAGCCCCAGCATTTT CSVGGSGLGGDQPQHF
TRBJ2-1 TRBV27 - - TGTGCCAGCAGTTTCGGGACATCTTCCTACAATGAGCAGTTCTTC CASSFGTSSYNEQFF
TRBJ1-1 TRBV6-6 - - TGTGCCAGCAGTGGGCCCAATAACCCTGAAGCTTTCTTT CASSGPNNPEAFF
TRBJ2-7 TRBV7-9 - - TGTGCCAGCAGCCCAAATATCGAGCAGTACTTC CASSPNIEQYF
TRBJ2-7 TRBV19 TRBD2 - TGTGCCACCAAAGCGGGAGGGCCTTTTTCGAGCTCCTACGAGCAGTACTTC CATKAGGPFSSSYEQYF
TRBJ1-2 TRBV28 - - TGTGCCAGCAGTCCAGGGCAGCTCTATGGCTACACCTTC CASSPGQLYGYTF
TRBJ1-2 TRBV7-3 TRBD1 few TGTGCCAGCAGCTTAATAGGGGGCCAACCCCGGGGCTACACCTTC CASSLIGGQPRGYTF
TRBJ2-7 TRBV28 TRBD1 - TGTGCCAGCAGACGACAGGGCACCTACGAGCAGTACTTC CASRRQGTYEQYF
TRBJ2-6 TRBV14 - - TGTGCCAGCAGCCAAGGGGAGACTGGGGCCAACGTCCTGACTTTC CASSQGETGANVLTF
TRBJ2-6 TRBV27 - - TGTGCCAGCAGTTTCAGGGCGTCTGGGGCCAACGTCCTGACTTTC CASSFRASGANVLTF
TRBJ2-6 TRBV7-2 - once TGTGCCAGCAGCTCCCAGCGAGGAGGGGCCAACGTCCTGACTTTC CASSSQRGGANVLTF
TRBJ1-3 TRBV7-8 - - TGTGCCAGCAGCTCAGGCGGGGGTTCTGGAAACACCATATATTTT CASSSGGGSGNTIYF
TRBJ1-1 TRBV11-2 - - TGTGCCAGCAGCTTTCAGGGATCTGAAGCTTTCTTT CASSFQGSEAFF
TRBJ1-3 TRBV5-1 - - TGCGCCAGCAGCTCGGCCGACTTCTCTGGAAACACCATATATTTT CASSSADFSGNTIYF
TRBJ1-6 TRBV19 - - TGTGCCAGTAGTATTCAGGGTGGCTCACCCCTCCACTTT CASSIQGGSPLHF
TRBJ2-7 TRBV21-1 - - TGTGCCAGCAGCACGGAGGGGTTGGGGGAGGGGTCCTACGAGCAGTACTTC CASSTEGLGEGSYEQYF
TRBJ1-3 TRBV2 - - TGTGCCAGCAGTGATTTCAGGGCCTTCTCTGGAAACACCATATATTTT CASSDFRAFSGNTIYF
TRBJ1-1 TRBV11-1 - once TGTGCCAGCAGCTTAGTGGGGGAAAGGAACACTGAAGCTTTCTTT CASSLVGERNTEAFF
TRBJ2-1 TRBV11-2 TRBD2 once TGTGCCAGCAGCTTAGCTCTAGCGGGAGAGTCCTACAATGAGCAGTTCTTC CASSLALAGESYNEQFF
TRBJ1-1 TRBV4-3 - once TGCGCCAGCAGCCAAGACAGGGCTAACACTGAAGCTTTCTTT CASSQDRANTEAFF
TRBJ2-5 TRBV24-1 - - TGTGCCACCAGTGACCCGACAGTCCAAGAGACCCAGTACTTC CATSDPTVQETQYF
TRBJ1-5 TRBV28 TRBD1 - TGTGCCAGCAGTCCTACAGGGGTCGCCTATCAGCCCCAGCATTTT CASSPTGVAYQPQHF
TRBJ2-3 TRBV3-1/TRBV3-2 TRBD1 - TGTGCCAGCAGCTTCCGACAGGGGAGATCAGATACGCAGTATTTT CASSFRQGRSDTQYF
TRBJ1-3 TRBV7-6 TRBD1 - TGTGCCAGCAGCTCTGACAGGGGGCCTGGAAACACCATATATTTT CASSSDRGPGNTIYF
TRBJ2-5 TRBV6-1 TRBD2 - TGTGCCAGCAGTGAGGGGGGGACTAGCAGAGAGACCCAGTACTTC CASSEGGTSRETQYF
TRBJ1-6 TRBV6-5 TRBD1 - TGTGCCAGCAGTTACTCGACCCAGGGGGGATCACCCCTCCACTTT CASSYSTQGGSPLHF